This TCR beta chain was recovered during a study of human T cells and chemical hapten exposure (dated by TCRdb to the early 2020s). Broadly, across the study: For sensitization, 2% DPC in acetone was applied to an approximately 2 cm by approximately 2 cm area of upper inner arm skin. Patients additionally received weekly therapeutic DPC doses to the scalp throughout the approximately 22-week study period. Patch tests used Finn chambers with 0.01% DPC on the upper back, scored after 6 days by International Contact Dermatitis Research Group standards. The mostly female patient cohort included alopecia areata with under or over 50% scalp involvement, alopecia totalis and alopecia universalis. Libraries were combined into a pool for sequencing, and differences in TCR yield between samples came mainly from small differences in library volumes within the pool. Peripheral blood TCR repertoire changes were tracked in vivo in alopecia patients during primary and secondary sensitization to the hapten diphenylcyclopropenone (DPC). Patient blood was sampled pre-sensitization (week 0) and at 2, 6 and about 24 weeks after DPC sensitization. For TCR sequencing, blood came from 25 to 35 alopecia patients at anywhere from one to four time points (pre-sensitization, 2, 6 and 24 weeks). On the study overall, not on this receptor specifically: A positive correlation was found between the number of PT1 expanded TCRs and patch test score, with significance reached at thresholds 8, 16 and 32 but not 4. Repeated subsampling changed both the strength of the expansion versus patch-test correlation and the threshold at which the correlation became significant. All patients had alopecia, a presumed autoimmune disease, so their immune response might differ from that of healthy individuals. Significantly more large CDR3 similarity clusters were formed by expanded TCRs than by pre-sensitization or healthy control sets, consistent with antigen-driven responses. DPC sensitization did not change how many TCRs were above 1 in 1000 frequency, and no evidence was found of alterations in global repertoire structure.

The germline V end is reduced by 5 bases and the J end by 4 bases; junction bases left unmatched: 6. The CDR3 sequence holds 14 residues, the cysteine and phenylalanine included. The kept DNA is CDR3 alone, 42 bases in frame from the first base. The germline V gene supplies CDR1 MDHEN and CDR2 SYDVKM. A note on this clonotype: The antigen this receptor binds is unknown. No base qualities exist here, and no much larger clone lies one base off it.

The time point label here, explained by the study, means: pre-sensitization, week 0. The sample's treatment or condition label, decoded: therapeutic diphenylcyclopropenone sensitization with weekly scalp DPC. Blood at each patch-test visit was drawn before the patch test was applied. Patients were considered eligible if aged 18 to 70, diagnosed with alopecia and deemed suitable for DPC therapy, and patients were excluded if pregnant. Total RNA was extracted from unfractionated whole blood that had been collected in Tempus Blood RNA tubes. Library preparation employed RACE. The data were produced on a NextSeq 500. During library preparation, unique molecular identifiers were attached to individual cDNA molecules so that TCRs could be counted in a quantitative, reproducible way. From each blood RNA sample, both TCR alpha and TCR beta chains were sequenced. As for how the authors treated the data: A median of approximately 100,000 TCRs per sample was observed, with a range of about 20,000 to 690,600. The Decombinator software suite was used to annotate the V, J and CDR3 of the TCR reads. For PS versus PT1 abundance plots, all samples were subsampled to the same number of TCRs (28,000). Expanded TCRs were defined as absent before sensitization and observed at least eight times at the 2-week time point. TCRdb itself trimmed the public reads at Q25 with fastp, ran MiXCR and retained productive beta chains. All rows with the same CDR3 protein become a single entry with the most common DNA and genes. For this entry, the V and J calls and clone size follow TCRdb and not the study's own pipeline. For this sample the table gives about 260,000 distinct CDR3 sequences, of which 7.5% to 9% were detected only once. Together, the top ten hold approximately 2.3% of the sample.

The receptor was derived from a woman in her forties with alopecia areata. Some clones in this sample may be carry-over from other donors' samples. The chain was built from TRBV28 and TRBJ2-7, and 9 junctional nucleotides match TRBD1. The source material was whole blood, sampled in connection with sensitization to the hapten diphenylcyclopropenone (DPC). The CDR3 loop reads CASSPGDRDYEQYF. Here is the DNA: TGTGCCAGCAGTCCAGGGGACAGGGATTACGAGCAGTACTTC.